This passage covers 16 T cell receptor beta chains from one sample sequenced in a study of T cells after yellow fever vaccination. TCRdb redid the calling of the 5' RACE reads with MiXCR, one entry per CDR3 protein. Of 350,000 or so distinct CDR3 sequences listed, 8.1% are singletons. Sequenced here: PBMCs, sampled more than 35 days after the first yellow fever vaccination. The receptors originated from a man aged 18 to 29 who received the YFV17D yellow fever vaccine.

Only a few counts were recorded for this clonotype. V and J are TRBV5-5 and TRBJ1-2; no definite D call. This CDR3 contains 13 residues. Germline CDR1 SGHKS, CDR2 YYEKEE (reference sequence). Trimming cost V 4 bases and J 5 bases, with 12 bases left between them. As DNA, the CDR3 is TGTGCCAGCAGCCAGTTTGGACTATATGGCTACACCTTC. Translated, it gives CASSQFGLYGYTF.

The chain is built from TRBV20-1 and TRBJ2-1; 7 bases match TRBD2. The J segment lost 4 bases and the V segment lost 0 bases, leaving 9 bases of the junction unmatched. Per the germline V gene, CDR1 is DFQATT and CDR2 is SNEGSKA (reference sequence). The CDR3 runs to 16 residues. The CDR3 DNA reads TGCAGTGCTAGAGAAGTCCTAGCGGTGACTTACAATGAGCAGTTCTTC. This codes for CSAREVLAVTYNEQFF.

The rearrangement links TRBV7-2 to TRBJ1-5; D is unresolved. The CDR3 spans 13 residues. Germline lookup yields CDR1 SGHTA and CDR2 FQGNSA. Trimming cost V 5 bases and J 0 bases, with 5 bases left between them. The CDR3 region is CASSETSNQPQHF. The CDR3, as DNA: TGTGCCAGCAGCGAGACTAGCAATCAGCCCCAGCATTTT.

A few counts support this clonotype. The rearrangement uses TRBV5-1 and TRBJ2-5, with D maybe TRBD1 (5 bases). Between the trimmed V and J ends, which lost 4 bases and 5 bases, there was a span of 12 bases. The CDR3 has 13 amino acids. Germline V gives CDR1 SGHRS, CDR2 YFSETQ. As DNA, the CDR3 is TGCGCCAGCAGCGGGGCCCCAGGGGAGACCCAGTACTTC. Amino acids: CASSGAPGETQYF.

On this clonotype itself: Given a much more abundant clone one base away, this may be a read error. The chain is built from TRBV25-1 and TRBJ2-4; possibly TRBD2 for D (5 bases). Germline V gives CDR1 MGHDK, CDR2 SYGVNS. This CDR3 is 11 amino acids long. In DNA form, the CDR3 reads TGTGCCAGCAGTGACGGGGAATTTCAGCACTTC. Its protein product is CASSDGEFQHF.

The table lists this clonotype with a few counts. The chain uses TRBV5-1 and TRBJ2-5, with 7 bases identical to TRBD1. Germline V lookup: CDR1 SGHRS, CDR2 YFSETQ. The trim removed 3 bases at V and 1 base at J, leaving 3 bases unmatched. The CDR3 extends over 14 amino acids. CDR3 DNA sequence: TGCGCCAGCAGCTCCAGGGGGTTCCAAGAGACCCAGTACTTC. Encoded protein: CASSSRGFQETQYF.

There are a few counts of this clonotype. This chain joins TRBV7-9 and TRBJ1-2; D gene uncertain. The germline gives CDR1 SEHNR, CDR2 FQNEAQ (reference sequence). There are 14 residues in the CDR3. V dropped 5 bases and J dropped 7 bases, with 17 bases sitting between them. CDR3 loop: CASSPPAPYSGYTF. For the CDR3, the DNA is TGTGCCAGCAGCCCCCCCGCCCCTTATAGTGGCTACACCTTC. The full variable domain, rest sourced from reference TRBV7-9 and TRBJ1-2, is DTGVSQNPRHKITKRGQNVTFRCDPISEHNRLYWYRQTLGQGPEFLTYFQNEAQLEKSRLLSDRFSAERPKGSFSTLEIQRTEQGDSAMYLCASSPPAPYSGYTFGSGTRLTVV.

This clonotype has a count of ten or more. V and J are TRBV7-9 and TRBJ2-5, with a tentative D call TRBD2 (6 bases). Germline V gene data show CDR1 as SEHNR and CDR2 as FQNEAQ (reference sequence). V was clipped by 5 bases and J by 5 bases, with 18 bases between them. The CDR3 is 15 amino acids. CDR3 nucleotide sequence: TGTGCCAGCAGCCTCCGGGGGTCGGATAGGGAGACCCAGTACTTC. This encodes CASSLRGSDRETQYF.

The V call is TRBV27, the J call TRBJ2-5; 7 bases fit TRBD1. V lost 5 bases, J lost 3 bases, and 9 bases stayed unmatched. Germline V lookup: CDR1 MNHEY, CDR2 SMNVEV (reference sequence). The CDR3 spans 15 residues. CDR3 nucleotides: TGTGCCAGCAGTCGAACGACAGGGTTGGAAGAGACCCAGTACTTC. Its protein product is CASSRTTGLEETQYF.

The rearrangement joins TRBV6-2 or TRBV6-3 to TRBJ2-4; D is unclear. CDR3 length: 14 residues. Germline CDR1 MNHEY, CDR2 SVGEGT. V lost 4 bases to trimming and J lost 6 bases, with 13 bases between them. In nucleotides, the CDR3 is TGTGCCAGCAGTTCGGGCAGAGAGATAAACATTCAGTACTTC. Translation: CASSSGREINIQYF.

V is TRBV10-3 and J is TRBJ1-5; TRBD1 is a possible D gene (5 bases). This CDR3 has 12 residues. CDR1 and CDR2 (germline): ENHRY, SYGVKD. The CDR3 sequence: CASGDGNQPQHF. The CDR3 region has the DNA TGTGCTAGTGGGGACGGCAATCAGCCCCAGCATTTT.

In its sample, this clonotype was seen many times. This rearrangement joins TRBV7-6 to TRBJ2-7; D is ambiguous. CDR1 and CDR2 (germline): SGHVS, FNYEAQ. The CDR3 extends over 14 amino acids. Trimming pared 5 bases from V and 0 bases from J, leaving 11 bases between. The CDR3 sequence is CASSQSPDSYEQYF. The CDR3 DNA is TGTGCCAGCAGCCAAAGCCCGGACTCCTACGAGCAGTACTTC.

This clonotype has a count of ten or more. This rearrangement joins TRBV5-1 to TRBJ2-2; TRBD2 aligns across 12 bases. The CDR3 covers 16 residues. Germline CDR1 and CDR2: SGHRS and YFSETQ. V dropped 4 bases and J dropped 1; count of bases not matched to a gene: 2. CDR3 DNA: TGCGCCAGCAGCGGGGGACTAGCGGGGAACACCGGGGAGCTGTTTTTT. Protein product: CASSGGLAGNTGELFF.

V and J are TRBV5-1 and TRBJ2-3; D might be TRBD2 (5 bases). CDR3 length equals 12 residues. Trimming removed 4 bases at V and 8 bases at J, with 11 bases between. Germline V gene lookup returns CDR1 SGHRS and CDR2 YFSETQ. The DNA of the CDR3 is TGCGCCAGCAGCACGGAGGAAGTTACGCAGTATTTT. Amino acids: CASSTEEVTQYF.

In this sample, this clonotype turned up a few times. This chain connects TRBV4-3 to TRBJ1-2; D uncertain. The CDR3 runs to 16 residues. Germline V CDR1 and CDR2: LGHNA, YSLEER. Trimming removed 0 bases at V and 3 bases at J, with 14 bases between. CDR3 sequence reads: CASSQDGGSIYYGYTF. The CDR3 nucleotides are TGCGCCAGCAGCCAAGATGGTGGCAGTATATACTATGGCTACACCTTC.

This clonotype turned up a few times. This CDR3 reads CASSLSRGAGTDTQYF. For the CDR3, the DNA is TGTGCCAGCAGCTTGTCTCGGGGGGCAGGCACAGATACGCAGTATTTT. The chain links TRBV5-4 to TRBJ2-3; tentative D call: TRBD2 (7 bases). V lost 1 base and J 1 base, leaving 13 bases between the germline ends. Germline V lookup: CDR1 SGHNT, CDR2 YYREEE (reference sequence). This CDR3 contains 16 residues.